A single sample gave rise to the 21 T cell receptor beta chains below, sequenced in a study of CD8+ T cells in alopecia areata. Following RNA extraction, reverse transcription yielded cDNA that acted as the sequencing template. TCRdb's table, derived via immunoSEQ multiplex PCR, lists solely in-frame clones and lacks some. The table shows 160,000 or so clones, with about 72% occurring only once. Material: CD8+ T cells sorted from blood, obtained at week 0. Receptors originate from a human donor with alopecia areata.

The table lists this clone with a few counts. The chain joins TRBV27 to TRBJ1-6; 8 nucleotides agree with TRBD1. CDR3 length: 16 residues. The trim removed 5 bases at V and 8 bases at J, leaving 11 bases unmatched. From germline, CDR1 is MNHEY and CDR2 SMNVEV (reference sequence). The CDR3 bases are TGTGCCAGCAGTCCCAGCTTGGGGACAGGTGATTCACCCCTCCACTTT. Translated, it gives CASSPSLGTGDSPLHF.

The gene calls are TRBV5-6 and TRBJ2-6; possible D gene TRBD2, 5 bases. Trimming took 4 bases from V and 0 from J, leaving 11 bases between them. The CDR3 loop spans 16 amino acids. Per the germline V gene, CDR1 is SGHDT and CDR2 is YYEEEE. CDR3 amino acids: CASSPRVSSGANVLTF. The CDR3 DNA reads as TGTGCCAGCAGCCCGAGGGTTAGCTCTGGGGCCAACGTCCTGACTTTC.

This clone was picked up one time. The chain joins TRBV25-1 to TRBJ2-5; D might be TRBD1 (6 bases). V lost 3 bases and J lost 8, with 16 bases in between. Germline lookup yields CDR1 MGHDK and CDR2 SYGVNS. The CDR3 runs to 14 residues. CDR3 protein: CASSEGWGPGTQYF. The CDR3, as DNA: TGTGCCAGCAGTGAGGGTTGGGGGCCAGGCACCCAGTACTTC.

In this sample, this clone turned up a few times. J is TRBJ1-2 and V is TRBV19; D perhaps matches TRBD1 (6 bases). Germline V lookup: CDR1 LNHDA, CDR2 SQIVND (reference sequence). The CDR3 totals 13 residues. V lost 5 bases to trimming and J lost 4 bases, with 11 bases between them. This CDR3 reads CASSWTATYGYTF. The CDR3 coding sequence is TGTGCCAGTAGTTGGACAGCTACCTATGGCTACACCTTC. Based on the CDR3 plus reference TRBV19 and TRBJ1-2, the full variable domain is DGGITQSPKYLFRKEGQNVTLSCEQNLNHDAMYWYRQDPGQGLRLIYYSQIVNDFQKGDIAEGYSVSREKKESFPLTVTSAQKNPTAFYLCASSWTATYGYTFGSGTRLTVV.

This clone was seen a single time. The CDR3 region has the DNA TGTGCCTGGTCTCTTCTCCTTGGCAGGGGCTCTGGAAACACCATATATTTT. This gives the protein CAWSLLLGRGSGNTIYF. The V and J genes are TRBV30 and TRBJ1-3; possible D gene TRBD1, 6 bases. The CDR3 has 17 residues. Trimming left V 5 bases short and J 0 bases short, with 20 bases between. CDR1 is GTSNPN, CDR2 SVGIG, per germline (reference sequence). Full variable domain (remainder filled in from reference TRBV30 and TRBJ1-3): SQTIHQWPATLVQPVGSPLSLECTVEGTSNPNLYWYRQAAGRGLQLLFYSVGIGQISSEVPQNLSASRPQDRQFILSSKKLLLSDSGFYLCAWSLLLGRGSGNTIYFGEGSWLTVV.

This chain links TRBV10-2 with TRBJ2-7; 7 bases match TRBD1. The CDR3 spans 13 residues. Trimming at V came to 2 bases and at J to 6 bases, leaving 4 bases not matched to a gene. In germline, CDR1 is WSHSY, CDR2 SAAADI. Here the CDR3 DNA reads TGCGCCAGCAGTGAGGACAGGGCTCGCGAGCAGTACTTC. This encodes CASSEDRAREQYF.

The gene calls are TRBV9 and TRBJ1-2; 11 bases are a match to TRBD1. The CDR3 is made up of 14 amino acids. Losses at the gene ends were 3 bases for V and 8 bases for J; bases not matched to a gene: 6. Per germline, CDR1 SGDLS and CDR2 YYNGEE. CDR3 in DNA: TGTGCCAGCAGCGGAGGACAGGGGGCGATGGGCTACACCTTC. As protein: CASSGGQGAMGYTF.

This clone was counted only a few times. This rearrangement joins TRBV7-9 to TRBJ2-2; the D gene is possibly TRBD1 (6 bases). Germline V lookup: CDR1 SEHNR, CDR2 FQNEAQ (reference sequence). Deletions cut 5 bases from V and 4 bases from J, with 14 bases between. The CDR3 consists of 15 residues. For the CDR3, the DNA is TGTGCCAGCAGCAACCTCCACAGGGTCACCGGGGAGCTGTTTTTT. It specifies CASSNLHRVTGELFF.

This clone was detected only once. The chain is built from TRBV29-1 and TRBJ2-5, with D perhaps TRBD1 (6 bases). Per germline, CDR1 SQVTM and CDR2 ANQGSEA. This CDR3 spans 15 amino acids. Trimming cost V 0 bases and J 1 base, with 12 bases left between them. In DNA, the CDR3 is TGCAGCGTTGAAGATCGCGGACAGACCCAAGAGACCCAGTACTTC. This sequence encodes CSVEDRGQTQETQYF.

This clone appeared a few times. The chain combines TRBV7-9 with TRBJ2-3, with 7 bases identical to TRBD2. Germline lookup yields CDR1 SEHNR and CDR2 FQNEAQ (reference sequence). V lost 5 bases and J lost 0; bases outside the gene matches: 8. The CDR3 contains 16 residues. The CDR3 region has the DNA TGTGCCAGCAGCCCGACCGGCGGGAGTAGCACAGATACGCAGTATTTT. Protein: CASSPTGGSSTDTQYF. The variable domain in full, with the rest retrieved from reference TRBV7-9 and TRBJ2-3, is DTGVSQNPRHKITKRGQNVTFRCDPISEHNRLYWYRQTLGQGPEFLTYFQNEAQLEKSRLLSDRFSAERPKGSFSTLEIQRTEQGDSAMYLCASSPTGGSSTDTQYFGPGTRLTVL.

The rearrangement links TRBV7-9 to TRBJ1-6; D unresolved. Looked up from germline, CDR1 is SEHNR and CDR2 is FQNEAQ (reference sequence). The CDR3 is 19 residues long. The V gene lost 5 bases and the J gene lost 9 bases, with 29 bases spanning the gap. The DNA for the CDR3 is TGTGCCAGCAGCCCGGAAGGACGAGTGGGCCGGGAGGTCGGTTCACCCCTCCACTTT. Translated: CASSPEGRVGREVGSPLHF.

This chain joins TRBV6-5 and TRBJ1-1; D is unresolved. The CDR3 extends over 12 amino acids. The germline CDR1 and CDR2 sequences are MNHEY and SVGAGI. V dropped 6 bases and J dropped 0 bases, with 5 bases sitting between them. The CDR3 sequence is CASSNVNTEAFF. For the CDR3, the DNA is TGTGCCAGCAGCAACGTGAACACTGAAGCTTTCTTT.

The table lists this clone with a few counts. V and J are TRBV30 and TRBJ2-7; D is uncertain. This CDR3 is 12 amino acids long. The V end was cut by 3 bases, the J end by 2 bases, with 8 bases between. Germline lookup yields CDR1 GTSNPN and CDR2 SVGIG (reference sequence). The CDR3 DNA is TGTGCCTGGAGAGACGGAGCCTACGAGCAGTACTTC. This translates into CAWRDGAYEQYF.

The chain links TRBV7-6 to TRBJ2-5; the match to TRBD2 covers 7 bases. The CDR3 extends over 15 amino acids. Germline V gene lookup returns CDR1 SGHVS and CDR2 FNYEAQ. V lost 3 bases to trimming and J lost 2 bases; unmatched junction nucleotides: 6. This chain's CDR3 is CASSLRGGLQETQYF. The CDR3 DNA follows: TGTGCCAGCAGCTTGCGCGGGGGTTTACAAGAGACCCAGTACTTC.

The DNA for the CDR3 is TGTGCCAGCAGCTCGGAACTGGGGACTGAAGCTTTCTTT. It is translated as CASSSELGTEAFF. The chain carries TRBV13 and TRBJ1-1, with unresolved D. Germline V gene lookup returns CDR1 PRHDT and CDR2 FYEKMQ (reference sequence). The length of the CDR3 is 13 residues. Trimming shortened V by 4 bases and J by 5 bases, and 11 bases separated the two germline ends.

This chain joins TRBV15 and TRBJ2-7; tentative D call: TRBD2 (6 bases). Trimming stripped 5 bases from V and 0 bases from J, with 14 bases between. The CDR3 runs to 15 residues. In germline, CDR1 is LNHNV, CDR2 YYDKDF (reference sequence). CDR3 sequence: CATSFRRGSSYEQYF. The CDR3 DNA sequence: TGTGCCACCAGCTTCCGACGGGGGTCCTCCTACGAGCAGTACTTC.

The chain carries TRBV5-6 and TRBJ2-5; 9 bases are shared with TRBD2. The trim removed 3 bases at V and 6 bases at J, leaving 6 bases unmatched. The CDR3 spans 14 residues. The germline V gene has CDR1 SGHDT and CDR2 YYEEEE. CDR3 sequence reads: CASSSGTSLKTQYF. The DNA for the CDR3 is TGTGCCAGCAGCTCCGGGACTAGCCTGAAGACCCAGTACTTC.

V is TRBV25-1 and J is TRBJ2-5; the match to TRBD2 covers 10 bases. This CDR3 region has 16 residues. V trimming: 3 bases; J trimming: 5 bases; junction bases outside the gene matches: 9. Germline V lookup: CDR1 MGHDK, CDR2 SYGVNS. The CDR3 here is CASSDPGAGGPETQYF. CDR3 nucleotide sequence: TGTGCCAGCAGTGACCCTGGAGCGGGGGGGCCTGAGACCCAGTACTTC.

The chain recombines TRBV6-5 with TRBJ2-5, with 10 bases fitting TRBD2. Germline CDR1 reads MNHEY; CDR2 reads SVGAGI. The ends lost 7 bases at V and 0 bases at J; junction bases unmatched: 5. The CDR3 contains 15 residues. CDR3 DNA sequence: TGTGCCAGCACCGCTAGCGGGGGAAACCAAGAGACCCAGTACTTC. The encoded protein is CASTASGGNQETQYF.

The chain joins TRBV27 to TRBJ1-5, with D unclear. The V end lost 5 bases, the J end lost 2 bases, and 10 bases lay between the germline ends. Germline assignment: CDR1 MNHEY and CDR2 SMNVEV (reference sequence). The CDR3 consists of 14 residues. CDR3 loop: CASSRAIGNQPQHF. CDR3 nucleotides: TGTGCCAGCAGTCGTGCAATTGGCAATCAGCCCCAGCATTTT.

CDR3 region: CSVADRGISYEQYF. The CDR3 DNA reads as TGCAGCGTCGCCGACAGGGGGATCTCCTACGAGCAGTACTTC. The chain employs TRBV29-1 and TRBJ2-7; TRBD1 matches 9 bases. The ends lost 6 bases at V and 0 bases at J; junction bases unmatched: 6. Germline assignment: CDR1 SQVTM and CDR2 ANQGSEA. The CDR3 contains 14 residues.